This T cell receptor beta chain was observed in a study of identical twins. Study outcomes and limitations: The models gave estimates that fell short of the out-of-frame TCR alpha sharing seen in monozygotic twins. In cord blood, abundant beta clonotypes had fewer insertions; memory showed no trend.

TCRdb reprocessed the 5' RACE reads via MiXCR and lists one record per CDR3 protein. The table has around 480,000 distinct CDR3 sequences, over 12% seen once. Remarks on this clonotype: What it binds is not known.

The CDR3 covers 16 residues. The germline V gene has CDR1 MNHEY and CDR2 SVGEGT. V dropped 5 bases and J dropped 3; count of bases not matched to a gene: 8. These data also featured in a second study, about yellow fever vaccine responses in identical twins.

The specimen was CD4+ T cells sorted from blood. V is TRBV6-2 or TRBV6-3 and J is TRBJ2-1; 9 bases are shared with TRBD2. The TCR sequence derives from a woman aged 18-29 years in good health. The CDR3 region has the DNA TGTGCCAGCAGTAAAAGCGGCGGGGGGGACTACAATGAGCAGTTCTTC. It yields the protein CASSKSGGGDYNEQFF.